The 7 T cell receptor beta chains presented below share a single source sample, sequenced in a study of blood T cell repertoires in COVID-19. Assay: immunoSEQ multiplex PCR; the TCRdb copy retains only in-frame clones and omits some. The table shows about 160,000 clones, with about nine tenths occurring only once. Sequenced input: peripheral blood. These TCRs come from a man younger than 35 with acute or convalescent COVID-19.

The V call is TRBV27, the J call TRBJ1-1; 9 bases line up with TRBD1. V was pared by 5 bases and J by 11 bases, with 6 bases of the junction left unmatched. Germline V gene data show CDR1 as MNHEY and CDR2 as SMNVEV (reference sequence). This CDR3 is 12 amino acids long. CDR3 amino acids: CASSPDRGFAFF. CDR3 coding DNA: TGTGCCAGCAGTCCGGACAGGGGATTCGCTTTCTTT.

In this sample, this clone turned up once. This chain uses TRBV30 with TRBJ1-2; 9 bases agree with TRBD1. J lost 4 bases, V lost 3 bases, and 6 bases had no gene match. Germline V gene lookup returns CDR1 GTSNPN and CDR2 SVGIG (reference sequence). CDR3 length equals 14 residues. CDR3 DNA: TGTGCCTGGAGCCGACAGGGGGGAGGCTATGGCTACACCTTC. Its translation: CAWSRQGGGYGYTF.

The chain links TRBV7-8 to TRBJ1-5; the D is unclear. Germline loops: CDR1 SGHVS, CDR2 FQNEAQ. CDR3 size: 14 residues. V lost 3 bases and J 1 base, leaving 7 bases between the germline ends. The CDR3 loop is CASSFPGSNQPQHF. CDR3 DNA sequence: TGTGCCAGCAGCTTCCCCGGGAGCAATCAGCCCCAGCATTTT.

V usage is TRBV7-9 and J usage is TRBJ1-4, with 8 positions matching TRBD1. Trimming cost V 5 bases and J 8 bases; bases outside gene matches: 10. The germline gives CDR1 SEHNR, CDR2 FQNEAQ (reference sequence). CDR3 length: 15 residues. The CDR3 spells CASSRTGGQREKLFF. DNA of the CDR3: TGTGCCAGCAGCCGAACAGGGGGGCAGCGGGAAAAACTGTTTTTT.

This chain joins TRBV6-5 and TRBJ1-2, with 7 bases fitting TRBD1. V was pared by 7 bases and J by 5 bases, with 7 bases of the junction left unmatched. The CDR3 runs to 13 residues. Germline V gene lookup returns CDR1 MNHEY and CDR2 SVGAGI. CDR3 in DNA: TGTGCCAGCAACGAAAACAGGGGATATGGCTACACCTTC. Protein sequence: CASNENRGYGYTF.

V and J are TRBV30 and TRBJ2-1; 7 nucleotides agree with TRBD2. V was clipped by 2 bases and J by 10 bases; unmatched bases: 5. Germline V CDR1 and CDR2: GTSNPN, SVGIG (reference sequence). The CDR3 has 12 amino acids. The CDR3 loop is CAWSSGGREQFF. The CDR3 DNA sequence: TGTGCCTGGAGTTCGGGAGGTCGGGAGCAGTTCTTC.

As for this clone: Distinct nucleotide sequences in the sample also encode this CDR3. In nucleotides, the CDR3 is TGTGCCAGCTCACCAGGGACAGGGTCCTACGAGCAGTACTTC. Translation gives CASSPGTGSYEQYF. V and J are TRBV18 and TRBJ2-7; TRBD1 agrees at 9 bases. Trimming took 2 bases from V and 1 from J; bases not matched to a gene: 0. The CDR3 spans 14 residues. Germline CDR1 KGHSH, CDR2 LQKENI.